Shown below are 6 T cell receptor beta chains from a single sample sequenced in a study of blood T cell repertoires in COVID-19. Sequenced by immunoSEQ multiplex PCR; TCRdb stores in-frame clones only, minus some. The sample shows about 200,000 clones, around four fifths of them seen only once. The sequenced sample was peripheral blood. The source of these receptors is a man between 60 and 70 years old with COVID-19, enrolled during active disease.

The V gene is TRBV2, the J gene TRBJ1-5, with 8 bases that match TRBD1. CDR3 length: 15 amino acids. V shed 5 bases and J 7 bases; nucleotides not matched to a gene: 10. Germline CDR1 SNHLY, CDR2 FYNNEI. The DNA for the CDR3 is TGTGCCAGCAGTCAGGGGGCGCGGGGGAAACAGCCCCAGCATTTT. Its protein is CASSQGARGKQPQHF. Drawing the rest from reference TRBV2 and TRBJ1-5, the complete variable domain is EPEVTQTPSHQVTQMGQEVILRCVPISNHLYFYWYRQILGQKVEFLVSFYNNEISEKSEIFDDQFSVERPDGSNFTLKIRSTKLEDSAMYFCASSQGARGKQPQHFGDGTRLSIL.

Here the CDR3 reads CSAGQGSNGYTF. CDR3 coding DNA: TGCAGCGCCGGACAGGGAAGCAACGGCTACACCTTC. V and J are TRBV29-1 and TRBJ1-2, with 8 bases fitting TRBD1. This CDR3 is 12 amino acids long. Germline V gene data show CDR1 as SQVTM and CDR2 as ANQGSEA. V dropped 7 bases and J dropped 8; count of bases not matched to a gene: 9.

The DNA for the CDR3 is TGTGCCAGTAGTCGACAGGGGGCGCAAGGAAACACCATATATTTT. It specifies CASSRQGAQGNTIYF. The chain is built from TRBV19 and TRBJ1-3, with 10 bases that match TRBD1. CDR3 length: 15 residues. Losses at the gene ends were 5 bases for V and 4 bases for J; bases not matched to a gene: 5. From germline, CDR1 is LNHDA and CDR2 SQIVND (reference sequence).

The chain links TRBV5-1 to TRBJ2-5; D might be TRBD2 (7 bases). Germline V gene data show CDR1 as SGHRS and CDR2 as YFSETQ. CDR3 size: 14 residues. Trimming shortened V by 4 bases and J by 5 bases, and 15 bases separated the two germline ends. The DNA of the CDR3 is TGCGCCAGCAGCGGGGGGGCGCCTCGGGAGACCCAGTACTTC. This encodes CASSGGAPRETQYF.

DNA for the CDR3: TGTGCCAGCAGCCAGAACAGGGTGGACACTGAAGCTTTCTTT. This encodes CASSQNRVDTEAFF. The chain employs TRBV3-1 (or the pseudogene TRBV3-2) and TRBJ1-1; a possible D gene is TRBD1 (6 bases). The CDR3 runs 14 residues. V lost 3 bases and J lost 3, with 11 bases in between. Germline CDR1 LGHDT, CDR2 YNNKEL (reference sequence).

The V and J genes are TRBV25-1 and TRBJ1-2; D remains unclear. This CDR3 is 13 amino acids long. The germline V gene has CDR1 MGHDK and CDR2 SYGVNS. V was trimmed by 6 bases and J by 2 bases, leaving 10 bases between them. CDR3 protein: CASSQGGNYGYTF. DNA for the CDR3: TGTGCCAGCAGCCAAGGAGGGAACTATGGCTACACCTTC.